This T cell receptor (beta chain) comes out of a study of Ad26.COV2.S vaccination and SARS-CoV-2 variants. About the research overall: Dosing was one shot or two shots 56 days apart.

Clones were read by immunoSEQ multiplex PCR, and TCRdb kept only the in-frame ones, dropping some. The sample records about 680,000 clones, roughly 90% being singletons. The treatment here: some 20 received Ad26.COV2.S at low or high dose, single or two shots; 5 received placebo; per-sample allocation not given. Day 63 after the first injection of vaccine or placebo was the sampling time. The donor's status was that of an adult aged 18-55 years in Boston. About this clone: Its antigen is as yet unknown.

Study-level points and caveats: Spike-specific CD8+ and CD4+ T cell responses reportedly showed substantial breadth after vaccination. The TCR breadth and depth analyses may have understated or missed part of the total T cell responses.

This CDR3 is 14 amino acids long. Trimming pared 4 bases from V and 9 bases from J, leaving 20 bases between. Germline V lookup: CDR1 SGHRS, CDR2 YFSETQ. The J gene is TRBJ2-7, the V gene TRBV5-1, with D unclear. The receptor comes from a person aged 18-60 years who received the Ad26.COV2.S COVID-19 vaccine or a placebo. This material consisted of peripheral blood, taken in a trial of Ad26.COV2.S vaccine versus placebo. The CDR3 reads CASSESVGEVRQYF. The DNA for the CDR3 is TGCGCCAGCAGCGAAAGCGTCGGTGAGGTACGGCAGTACTTC.